A selection of T cell receptor beta chains follows, all from one sample in a study of Ad26.COV2.S vaccination and SARS-CoV-2 variants. Profiling relied on immunoSEQ multiplex PCR, and the TCRdb table lists in-frame clones only, not all of them. The sample lists approximately 500,000 clones; approximately 88% were seen once. The input for sequencing was peripheral blood, taken in a trial of Ad26.COV2.S vaccine versus placebo. These receptors were collected from a person aged 18-65 years who received the Ad26.COV2.S COVID-19 vaccine or a placebo. Each CDR3 is given with its conserved first and last residue. Each record gives: CDR3 length, D gene, V gene, J gene, clone size, CDR3 DNA, CDR3 protein. D genes are given only for firm matches. Part of the rows lack a size; the others show once, few, many or a class for expanded clones.

11	NA	TRBV7-9	TRBJ2-7	NA	TGTGCCAGCAGCTTAGTAGGCGAGCAGTACTTC	CASSLVGEQYF
15	NA	TRBV19	TRBJ1-1	NA	TGTGCCAGTAGTATTTTAGGGCGGACGAACACTGAAGCTTTCTTT	CASSILGRTNTEAFF
15	NA	TRBV6-2/TRBV6-3	TRBJ1-1	NA	TGTGCCAGCAGTTTACCCGGACACCCGAACACTGAAGCTTTCTTT	CASSLPGHPNTEAFF
15	TRBD2	TRBV30	TRBJ2-1	NA	TGTGCCTGGACCCGCGGACTAGCGGGCGGGGGTGAGCAGTTCTTC	CAWTRGLAGGGEQFF
13	NA	TRBV15	TRBJ1-1	NA	TGTGCCACCAGCAGAGTCGGAGACAGTGAAGCTTTCTTT	CATSRVGDSEAFF
13	TRBD1	TRBV25-1	TRBJ1-1	NA	TGTGCCCCCCCGAACGGACAGGGCACTGAAGCTTTCTTT	CAPPNGQGTEAFF
14	NA	TRBV2	TRBJ1-5	NA	TGTGCGAGAGGGGGAAGAGGGAGCAATCAGCCCCAGCATTTT	CARGGRGSNQPQHF
14	NA	TRBV7-2	TRBJ1-2	NA	TGTGCCAGCAGCTTAGGAGGGATTAGAAAGTGGGACACCTTC	CASSLGGIRKWDTF
14	NA	TRBV27	TRBJ1-6	once	TGTGCCAGCAAGGGACGGGCCTATAATTCACCCCTCCACTTT	CASKGRAYNSPLHF
15	NA	TRBV19	TRBJ2-3	NA	TGTGCCAGTAGTATTGGGCAGGGGCGGCCAGATACGCAGTATTTT	CASSIGQGRPDTQYF
14	NA	TRBV27	TRBJ2-4	NA	TGTGCCAGCAGTTTATCCCCCACAAAAAACATTCAGTACTTC	CASSLSPTKNIQYF
16	NA	TRBV27	TRBJ2-4	NA	TGTGCCAGCAGCCCCCTCTCAATTCTAGCCAAAAACATTCAGTACTTC	CASSPLSILAKNIQYF
16	NA	TRBV14	TRBJ2-7	NA	TGTGCCAGCAGCCAGGGGGGATCCGGGCCTTCCTACGAGCAGTACTTC	CASSQGGSGPSYEQYF
15	NA	TRBV7-2	TRBJ2-1	NA	TGTGCCAGCAGCTTAGAAGGCGGCTCCTACAATGAGCAGTTCTTC	CASSLEGGSYNEQFF
17	TRBD1	TRBV27	TRBJ1-1	NA	TGTGCCAGCAGTTTGTTGGGACAGGCCGGTTTTTACACTGAAGCTTTCTTT	CASSLLGQAGFYTEAFF
18	TRBD2	TRBV7-3	TRBJ2-1	few	TGTGCCAGCAGCTTAAGACCGACTAGCGGGGGTTACTACAATGAGCAGTTCTTC	CASSLRPTSGGYYNEQFF
18	TRBD1	TRBV27	TRBJ1-6	NA	TGTGCCAGCAGTTTATCGTCCCGGACAGGGGATTATAATTCACCCCTCCACTTT	CASSLSSRTGDYNSPLHF
14	TRBD2	TRBV2	TRBJ2-1	NA	TGTGCCAGCAGAAGCGGGAGGACCCAGGGTTGGCAGTTCTTC	CASRSGRTQGWQFF
13	NA	TRBV24-1	TRBJ1-2	NA	TGTGCCACCAGTCTTGGGATCGGGTATGGCTACACCTTC	CATSLGIGYGYTF
13	NA	TRBV5-1	TRBJ1-1	NA	TGCGCCAGCAGCGAGCCAGGCAGGACTGAAGCTTTCTTT	CASSEPGRTEAFF
12	NA	TRBV19	TRBJ1-5	NA	TGTGCCAGTAGTACCGTTGGGGGGCCCCAGCATTTT	CASSTVGGPQHF
14	NA	TRBV11-2	TRBJ2-1	once	TGTGCCAGCAGCCCACGGGCTCCCTCCGATGAGCAGTTCTTC	CASSPRAPSDEQFF
16	TRBD2	TRBV6-5	TRBJ2-7	few	TGTGCCAGCAGTTTTATTCCTCTGGCGGGAGTAAGTGAGCAGTACTTC	CASSFIPLAGVSEQYF
15	TRBD1	TRBV6-2/TRBV6-3	TRBJ2-7	NA	TGTGCCAGCAGTTTGCCGGGACAGGGGTACAACGAGCAGTACTTC	CASSLPGQGYNEQYF
12	NA	TRBV12-3/TRBV12-4	TRBJ1-2	NA	TGTGCCAGCAGTCCACCCTCAAGGGGCTACACCTTC	CASSPPSRGYTF
18	TRBD2	TRBV27	TRBJ2-3	NA	TGTGCCAGCAGTTTACTGGGGATTGGGAGCGGGGGGACAGATACGCAGTATTTT	CASSLLGIGSGGTDTQYF
16	NA	TRBV5-1	TRBJ2-4	NA	TGCGCCAGCAGCTTGGAGGGTCGGGTAGCCAAAAACATTCAGTACTTC	CASSLEGRVAKNIQYF
15	NA	TRBV10-3	TRBJ2-1	NA	TGTGCCCTCGGTGGAGCGGGAAGGGGGGGTTCTGAGCAGTTCTTC	CALGGAGRGGSEQFF
14	TRBD2	TRBV2	TRBJ2-1	NA	TGTGCCAGCAGTCAGACTAGCGGCCTAAATGAGCAGTTCTTC	CASSQTSGLNEQFF
11	NA	TRBV19	TRBJ2-7	NA	TGTGCCACACGGACCACCTACGAGCAGTACTTC	CATRTTYEQYF
14	NA	TRBV19	TRBJ1-1	NA	TGTGCCAGTAGTATAGATGGGGGCCGGACTGAAGCTTTCTTT	CASSIDGGRTEAFF
15	NA	TRBV7-2	TRBJ1-5	NA	TGTGCCAGCAGCTTAGACGGCAGTAGCAATCAGCCCCAGCATTTT	CASSLDGSSNQPQHF
16	TRBD1	TRBV10-3	TRBJ2-7	NA	TGTGCCATCAGTGAGTCGGGGACAGGTCTGAGGTACGAGCAGTACTTC	CAISESGTGLRYEQYF
15	NA	TRBV9	TRBJ1-6	few	TGTGCCAGCAGTGCTCCGGGACGGAATTCTTCACCCCTCCACTTT	CASSAPGRNSSPLHF
15	NA	TRBV3-1/TRBV3-2	TRBJ2-7	NA	TGTGCCAGCAGTCCCAGGGCGGGGAACTCCTACGAGCAGTACTTC	CASSPRAGNSYEQYF
13	NA	TRBV12-3/TRBV12-4	TRBJ2-7	NA	TGTGCCAGCAGTTTAGCGCAGGCCTACGAGCAGTACTTC	CASSLAQAYEQYF
16	NA	TRBV6-2/TRBV6-3	TRBJ2-5	NA	TGTGCCAGCAGTTACGGAACCACCCTGGCGGTCGAGACCCAGTACTTC	CASSYGTTLAVETQYF
13	NA	TRBV28	TRBJ2-3	NA	TGTGCCAGCAGTGCGGATGGAGCAGATACGCAGTATTTT	CASSADGADTQYF
14	NA	TRBV9	TRBJ1-1	NA	TGTGCCAGCAGCTCTGGACACCGGAACACTGAAGCTTTCTTT	CASSSGHRNTEAFF
15	TRBD1	TRBV27	TRBJ2-1	NA	TGTGCCAGCAGCCGGGGACAGAACTCCTACAATGAGCAGTTCTTC	CASSRGQNSYNEQFF
16	NA	TRBV5-4	TRBJ1-4	NA	TGTGCCAGCAGCGTAGGACCCCATGCAACTAATGAAAAACTGTTTTTT	CASSVGPHATNEKLFF
16	TRBD2	TRBV7-9	TRBJ2-7	NA	TGTGCCAGCAGCTTTGGACTAGCGGGAGGGGCCTACGAGCAGTACTTC	CASSFGLAGGAYEQYF
14	TRBD1	TRBV28	TRBJ1-6	NA	TGTGCCAGCAGTTGGAGGGACAGATCTTCACCCCTCCACTTT	CASSWRDRSSPLHF
12	NA	TRBV30	TRBJ1-3	NA	TGTGCCTGGGGCATCTCTGGAAACACCATATATTTT	CAWGISGNTIYF
12	TRBD1	TRBV30	TRBJ1-2	NA	TGTGCCTGGGCCGGGACAGGGGTTGGCTACACCTTC	CAWAGTGVGYTF
18	TRBD1	TRBV19	TRBJ2-2	NA	TGTGCCAGTAGTATTTTTGGCCCCGGGACAGGGGACACCGGGGAGCTGTTTTTT	CASSIFGPGTGDTGELFF
12	NA	TRBV27	TRBJ1-5	NA	TGTGCCAGCAGTTTATTTGGTCAGCCCCAGCATTTT	CASSLFGQPQHF
15	NA	TRBV27	TRBJ2-3	NA	TGTGCCAGCAGTTTGCTAGGGGGTAATACAGATACGCAGTATTTT	CASSLLGGNTDTQYF
14	NA	TRBV29-1	TRBJ2-1	once	TGCAGCGTACGACCTGAAGGGGCGGGTAGGGTGCAGTTCTTC	CSVRPEGAGRVQFF
15	NA	TRBV4-3	TRBJ1-4	once	TGCGCCAGCAGCCAAGGGGGCGTCGACAGCACAAAACTGTTTTTT	CASSQGGVDSTKLFF
14	TRBD1	TRBV19	TRBJ1-2	NA	TGTGCCAGCACCAAACAGGGGCCGGCCGGGGGCTACACCTTC	CASTKQGPAGGYTF
14	NA	TRBV5-6	TRBJ2-2	NA	TGTGCCAGCAGCCCCTCGAGGAGGGGCGGGGAGCTGTTTTTT	CASSPSRRGGELFF
15	TRBD2	TRBV5-1	TRBJ2-7	NA	TGCGCCAGCAGCTTAAGCGGGAGTTTCTCCTACGAGCAGTACTTC	CASSLSGSFSYEQYF
13	NA	TRBV4-3	TRBJ1-4	NA	TGCGCCAGCAGCCAACTAAACACAGCGGAACTGTTTTTT	CASSQLNTAELFF